This T cell receptor (beta chain) was captured by sequencing in a study of shared clonotypes between healthy human individuals. The CDR3 sequence is 14 residues long. The V gene end was trimmed by 5 bases and the J gene end by 1 base; junction bases not matched to a gene: 2. Germline values: CDR1 MNHEY, CDR2 SVGAGI. For this clone: What it recognizes is unknown.

Sequencing was performed with immunoSEQ multiplex PCR; in TCRdb, only in-frame clones are kept and a portion is missing. The sample contains millions of clones, just over 90% of which appear only once. Whole-study results and caveats: When compared with the clonotypes that were shared by all four sorted-subset donors, the non-shared clonotypes turned out to have lower generation probabilities. What limited the represented genetic and exposure-history diversity was the small number of donors. In a few donors, roughly 5.2% of naive CD4 clonotypes appeared in common.

This clonotype originated in a man aged 18 to 30 in good health. V gene TRBV6-5 combines with J gene TRBJ2-5; the match to TRBD2 covers 9 bases. The sequencing sample was made of naive CD4+ T cells sorted from blood. As to subset: CD45RA+ positively selected. The chain's CDR3 is CASSGLAPQETQYF. CDR3 sequence (DNA): TGTGCCAGCAGTGGACTAGCGCCCCAAGAGACCCAGTACTTC.